The 23 T cell receptor beta chains listed next were all sequenced from one sample in a study of human T cells and chemical hapten exposure (dated by TCRdb to about 2021). Libraries were built with RACE. Sequencing instrument: NextSeq 500. TCRdb redid the processing of the public reads, applying fastp at Q25 and MiXCR, and retained in-frame beta chains. Records with the same CDR3 protein are collapsed into one entry carrying the most frequent genes and DNA. The table for this sample lists hundreds of thousands of distinct CDR3 sequences; 6% to 7% of them were counted only once. The ten largest clones represent around 6% of the sample. The sample's time point label is to be understood as: patch test 2, 6 weeks after DPC sensitization. The sample's treatment or condition label, decoded: therapeutic diphenylcyclopropenone sensitization with weekly scalp DPC. Sequenced here: whole blood, sampled in connection with sensitization to the hapten diphenylcyclopropenone (DPC). These receptors all come from a woman aged 18-30 years with alopecia areata. Some clones in this sample may be carry-over from other donors' samples.

This clonotype has a count of ten or more. The CDR3 DNA reads TGTGCCAGCAGCCGTGGACAGAGCAACCCCTCCTATAATTCACCCCTCCACTTT. Translation: CASSRGQSNPSYNSPLHF. This chain joins TRBV5-8 and TRBJ1-6; possible D gene TRBD1, 6 bases. Germline V gives CDR1 SGHTS, CDR2 YDEGEE. CDR3 length: 18 residues. Between the trimmed V and J ends, which lost 4 bases and 0 bases, there was a span of 17 bases.

Many counts were recorded for this clonotype. The chain joins TRBV27 to TRBJ2-7; 7 bases agree with TRBD2. The V segment lost 3 bases and the J segment 4 bases; nucleotides outside the gene matches: 6. This CDR3 has 14 amino acids. The germline gives CDR1 MNHEY, CDR2 SMNVEV (reference sequence). The CDR3 DNA reads TGTGCCAGCAGTTTGAGCGGGGATTTGTACGAGCAGTACTTC. It translates to CASSLSGDLYEQYF.

The table lists this clonotype with a few counts. The rearrangement uses TRBV9 and TRBJ1-4; D is unresolved. Germline CDR1 is SGDLS and CDR2 is YYNGEE. Trimming pared 3 bases from V and 11 bases from J, leaving 11 bases between. This CDR3 comprises 12 residues. CDR3 in DNA: TGTGCCAGCAGCGGACACGCGGGGAAACTGTTTTTT. This encodes CASSGHAGKLFF.

This clonotype was seen only a few times. J is TRBJ1-1 and V is TRBV11-2; D ambiguous. Trimming stripped 5 bases from V and 0 bases from J, with 16 bases between. The CDR3 spans 16 residues. Germline V lookup: CDR1 SGHAT, CDR2 FQNNGV. CDR3 nucleotide sequence: TGTGCCAGCAGCACCCGACCTGGATCCATGAACACTGAAGCTTTCTTT. Its protein product is CASSTRPGSMNTEAFF.

J is TRBJ1-1 and V is TRBV20-1; TRBD1 is a possible D gene (5 bases). The CDR3 is 14 amino acids. V dropped 7 bases and J dropped 0 bases, with 15 bases sitting between them. Per the germline V gene, CDR1 is DFQATT and CDR2 is SNEGSKA (reference sequence). CDR3 in amino acids: CSVRGFAMNTEAFF. DNA of the CDR3: TGCAGTGTGCGGGGCTTTGCGATGAACACTGAAGCTTTCTTT.

This clonotype has a count of ten or more. The chain carries TRBV7-9 and TRBJ2-1, with a possible D match to TRBD2 (6 bases). Trimming pared 5 bases from V and 3 bases from J, leaving 14 bases between. CDR3 length equals 15 residues. Germline-derived CDR1 and CDR2 are SEHNR and FQNEAQ (reference sequence). CDR3 nucleotides: TGTGCCAGCAGCCCCCGGGGAGGACTCTACAATGAGCAGTTCTTC. As protein: CASSPRGGLYNEQFF.

A few counts support this clonotype. The V and J genes are TRBV6-5 and TRBJ2-1; the match to TRBD2 covers 9 bases. Germline values: CDR1 MNHEY, CDR2 SVGAGI. The CDR3 covers 16 residues. The V segment lost 2 bases and the J segment 0 bases; nucleotides outside the gene matches: 2. The CDR3 here is CASSYASGASYNEQFF. The CDR3 DNA is TGTGCCAGCAGTTACGCTAGCGGGGCCTCCTACAATGAGCAGTTCTTC.

The CDR3 DNA follows: TGTGCCAGCAGTTATGGACAGGGGTTTTTTCAGGATACGCAGTATTTT. Translated, it gives CASSYGQGFFQDTQYF. The chain couples TRBV12-3 or TRBV12-4 to TRBJ2-3, with 9 bases aligning to TRBD1. V dropped 4 bases and J dropped 6; count of bases not matched to a gene: 11. This CDR3 has 16 amino acids.

The chain is built from TRBV4-3 and TRBJ1-6; TRBD1 aligns across 7 bases. Per the germline V gene, CDR1 is LGHNA and CDR2 is YSLEER. V lost 0 bases and J lost 6; bases outside the gene matches: 2. This CDR3 region has 15 residues. The CDR3 region is CASSQDRQGNSPLHF. The CDR3 DNA reads TGCGCCAGCAGCCAAGATCGACAGGGTAATTCACCCCTCCACTTT.

This clonotype came up once. This rearrangement joins TRBV2 to TRBJ1-6; D remains ambiguous. The V end was cut by 1 base, the J end by 6 bases, with 4 bases between. Germline V CDR1 and CDR2: SNHLY, FYNNEI. The CDR3 has 13 amino acids. CDR3 loop: CASSEGSNSPLHF. CDR3 DNA: TGTGCCAGCAGTGAAGGGAGTAATTCACCCCTCCACTTT.

This clonotype occurred a few times. The rearrangement links TRBV24-1 to TRBJ2-2; 7 nucleotides align to TRBD1. Germline CDR1 is KGHDR and CDR2 is SFDVKD. With V trimmed by 7 bases and J by 5 bases, 15 bases remained unmatched. This CDR3 comprises 17 residues. CDR3 bases: TGTGCCACCAGGGGGCATACAGGGGACCAGGGGACCGGGGAGCTGTTTTTT. Translating it yields CATRGHTGDQGTGELFF.

This clonotype was counted ten times or more. One junction end does not reproduce the germline sequence, and a read error may be involved. The chain is built from TRBV12-3 or TRBV12-4 and TRBJ1-6; D unresolved. The length of the CDR3 is 15 residues. The CDR3 sequence: CASSLEASYNSPLHF. CDR3 DNA sequence: TGTGCCAGCAGCTTAGAGGCCTCCTATAATTCACCCCTCCACTTT.

The chain recombines TRBV18 with TRBJ1-1; weak D call: TRBD1 (6 bases). The CDR3 length is 12 residues. In germline, CDR1 is KGHSH, CDR2 LQKENI. V was shortened by 4 bases and J by 6 bases, with 9 bases between the two germline ends. The CDR3 DNA follows: TGTGCCAGCTCACAGGACAGCTCTGAAGCTTTCTTT. It encodes CASSQDSSEAFF.

This clonotype turned up a few times. The chain recombines TRBV5-6 with TRBJ2-1; 7 positions agree with TRBD1. The CDR3 loop spans 16 amino acids. Per germline, CDR1 SGHDT and CDR2 YYEEEE. The trim removed 4 bases at V and 10 bases at J, leaving 17 bases unmatched. CDR3 nucleotide sequence: TGTGCCAGCAGCCCACCCAAGACAGGGAAAGGGAACGAGCAGTTCTTC. Its protein product is CASSPPKTGKGNEQFF.

This chain connects TRBV24-1 to TRBJ2-7, with D possibly TRBD2 on 5 matching bases. CDR3 length: 16 amino acids. Germline loops: CDR1 KGHDR, CDR2 SFDVKD. Trimming cost V 3 bases and J 2 bases, with 16 bases left between them. DNA for the CDR3: TGTGCCACCAGTGATGGGGTAGGCCCCGGGACCTACGAGCAGTACTTC. It encodes CATSDGVGPGTYEQYF.

This clonotype has at least ten counts. The chain combines TRBV4-3 with TRBJ1-2, with TRBD1 as a possible D gene (6 bases). The germline V and J ends were trimmed by 0 bases and 7 bases, with 21 bases remaining between them. Germline lookup yields CDR1 LGHNA and CDR2 YSLEER. The CDR3 length is 17 residues. CDR3 sequence reads: CASSQDKDRPPISGYTF. CDR3 DNA: TGCGCCAGCAGCCAAGATAAGGACAGACCCCCTATCAGTGGCTACACCTTC.

This clonotype was counted at least ten times. The rearrangement joins TRBV7-9 to TRBJ1-4; D is unclear. Looked up from germline, CDR1 is SEHNR and CDR2 is FQNEAQ (reference sequence). V was trimmed by 6 bases and J by 8 bases, leaving 13 bases between them. CDR3 length: 13 residues. CDR3 nucleotide sequence: TGTGCCAGCAGAGGACGGCGGGGAGAAAAACTGTTTTTT. As protein: CASRGRRGEKLFF. Drawing the rest from reference TRBV7-9 and TRBJ1-4, the complete variable domain is DTGVSQNPRHKITKRGQNVTFRCDPISEHNRLYWYRQTLGQGPEFLTYFQNEAQLEKSRLLSDRFSAERPKGSFSTLEIQRTEQGDSAMYLCASRGRRGEKLFFGSGTQLSVL.

V usage is TRBV6-2 or TRBV6-3 and J usage is TRBJ2-7; a weak D match, TRBD1 (5 bases). V lost 6 bases and J 3 bases, leaving 9 bases between the germline ends. Germline lookup yields CDR1 MNHEY and CDR2 SVGEGT. This CDR3 has 12 residues. The CDR3 DNA follows: TGTGCCAGCAGGGACACTCTCTACGAGCAGTACTTC. Translated: CASRDTLYEQYF.

This clonotype appeared a few times. The rearrangement links TRBV16 to TRBJ1-3, with 7 bases aligning to TRBD1. Trimming took 4 bases from V and 2 from J; bases not matched to a gene: 5. The CDR3 covers 15 residues. The germline CDR1 and CDR2 sequences are KGHSY and FQNENV. The CDR3 DNA reads TGTGCCAGCAGCCTGGGGACAGCTCCTGGAAACACCATATATTTT. This codes for CASSLGTAPGNTIYF.

This clonotype was seen ten or more times. The chain combines TRBV7-3 with TRBJ1-1, with 8 bases lining up with TRBD1. Germline loops: CDR1 SGHTA, CDR2 FQGTGA. V trimming: 4 bases; J trimming: 5 bases; junction bases outside the gene matches: 3. This CDR3 has 13 amino acids. CDR3 residues: CASSSDRVTEAFF. The CDR3 coding sequence is TGTGCCAGCAGCTCGGACAGGGTAACTGAAGCTTTCTTT.

This clonotype was counted at least ten times. CDR3 in DNA: TGTGCCAGCAGCTTAGCGGGCAGGGGCCTCCATTTT. Its protein is CASSLAGRGLHF. The chain joins TRBV7-2 to TRBJ1-5; weak D call: TRBD1 (6 bases). The CDR3 consists of 12 residues. With 0 bases removed from V and 16 bases from J, the gap between germline ends came to 13 bases. Germline V gene lookup returns CDR1 SGHTA and CDR2 FQGNSA. The variable domain in full, completed from reference TRBV7-2 and TRBJ1-5, reads GAGVSQSPSNKVTEKGKDVELRCDPISGHTALYWYRQSLGQGLEFLIYFQGNSAPDKSGLPSDRFSAERTGGSVSTLTIQRTQQEDSAVYLCASSLAGRGLHFGDGTRLSIL.

This clonotype appeared a few times. The CDR3: CASGFGANVLTF. Written as DNA, the CDR3 is TGTGCCAGTGGTTTTGGGGCCAACGTCCTGACTTTC. This chain connects TRBV7-9 to TRBJ2-6; D gene uncertain. Trimming removed 9 bases at V and 3 bases at J, with 6 bases between. This CDR3 contains 12 residues. From germline, CDR1 is SEHNR and CDR2 FQNEAQ (reference sequence).

This sequence joins TRBV5-6 and TRBJ2-2; D is perhaps TRBD2 (5 bases). With 1 base removed from V and 1 base from J, the gap between germline ends came to 11 bases. CDR1 and CDR2 (germline): SGHDT, YYEEEE. The CDR3 has 16 amino acids. CDR3 nucleotide sequence: TGTGCCAGCAGCTTGTTGGGAGTGAGGAACACCGGGGAGCTGTTTTTT. Amino acid sequence: CASSLLGVRNTGELFF.